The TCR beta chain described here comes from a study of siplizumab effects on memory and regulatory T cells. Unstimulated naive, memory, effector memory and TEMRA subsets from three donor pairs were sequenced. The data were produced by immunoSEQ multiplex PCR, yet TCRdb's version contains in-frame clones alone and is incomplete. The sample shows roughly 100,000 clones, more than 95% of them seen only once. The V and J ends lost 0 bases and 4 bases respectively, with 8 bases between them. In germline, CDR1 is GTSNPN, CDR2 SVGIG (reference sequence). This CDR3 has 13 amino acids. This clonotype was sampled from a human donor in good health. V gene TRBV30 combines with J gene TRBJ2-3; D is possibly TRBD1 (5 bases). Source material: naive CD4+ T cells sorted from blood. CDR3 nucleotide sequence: TGTGCCTGGAGTGTTCTAGGGGCAGATACGCAGTATTTT. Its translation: CAWSVLGADTQYF.